This T cell receptor beta chain was identified in a study of blood T cells in healthy people across ages. Findings and caveats of the study: Per million T cells, TCR beta diversity dropped roughly linearly as age increased.

As for this clonotype: Its antigen remains unknown.

Alongside a J-beta primer mix, a sample-barcoded 5' primer served in a second PCR lasting about 7 to 12 cycles. TCRdb itself ran the 5' RACE reads through MiXCR, one entry per CDR3 protein. The sample lists approximately 780,000 distinct CDR3 sequences; more than 25% were seen once. Every donor gave roughly 9.2 milliliters of peripheral blood. The CDR3 runs to 18 residues. Per the germline V gene, CDR1 is LGHDT and CDR2 is YNNKEL (reference sequence). The sample was also linked to a second study, of T cells of mothers and their children.

The chain combines TRBV3-1 with TRBJ2-5; D is ambiguous. The tail of the sequence fits TRBJ2-1 better, so the J call may be wrong. Specimen: blood. This TCR came from a boy aged 5 to 17 in good health. CDR3 coding DNA: TGTGCCAGCAGCCAAGAGGCCCACGGGTTGGGTATGAGGAATGAGCAGTTCTTC. It is translated as CASSQEAHGLGMRNEQFF.